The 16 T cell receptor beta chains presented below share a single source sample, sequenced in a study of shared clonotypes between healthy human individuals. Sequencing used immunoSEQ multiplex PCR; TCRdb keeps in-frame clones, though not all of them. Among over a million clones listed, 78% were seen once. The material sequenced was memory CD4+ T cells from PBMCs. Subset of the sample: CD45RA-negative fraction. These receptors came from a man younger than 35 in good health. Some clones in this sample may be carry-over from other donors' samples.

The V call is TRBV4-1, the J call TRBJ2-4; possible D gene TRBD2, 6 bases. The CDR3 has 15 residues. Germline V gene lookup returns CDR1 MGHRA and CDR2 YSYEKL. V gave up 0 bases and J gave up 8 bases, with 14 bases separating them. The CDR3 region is CASSQDVRGSDIQYF. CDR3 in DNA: TGCGCCAGCAGCCAAGATGTTCGGGGGTCGGACATTCAGTACTTC.

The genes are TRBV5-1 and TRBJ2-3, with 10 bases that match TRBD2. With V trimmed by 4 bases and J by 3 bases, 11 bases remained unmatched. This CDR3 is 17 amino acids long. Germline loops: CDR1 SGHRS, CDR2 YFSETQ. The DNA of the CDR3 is TGCGCCAGCAGCCTCCTCTCTAGCGGGAGATTGACAGATACGCAGTATTTT. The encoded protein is CASSLLSSGRLTDTQYF.

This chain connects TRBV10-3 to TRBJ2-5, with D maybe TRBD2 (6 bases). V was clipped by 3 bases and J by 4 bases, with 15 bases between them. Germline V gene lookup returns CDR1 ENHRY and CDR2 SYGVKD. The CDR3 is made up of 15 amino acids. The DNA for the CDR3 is TGTGCCATCAGTGACCCCAGGAGGGGACGAGAGACCCAGTACTTC. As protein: CAISDPRRGRETQYF.

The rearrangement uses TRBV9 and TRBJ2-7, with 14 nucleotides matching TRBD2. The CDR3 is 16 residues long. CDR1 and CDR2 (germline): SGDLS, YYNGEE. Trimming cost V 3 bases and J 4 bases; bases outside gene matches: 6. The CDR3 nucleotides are TGTGCCAGCAGCGACCCGGGGACTAGCGGGAGTTACGAGCAGTACTTC. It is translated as CASSDPGTSGSYEQYF.

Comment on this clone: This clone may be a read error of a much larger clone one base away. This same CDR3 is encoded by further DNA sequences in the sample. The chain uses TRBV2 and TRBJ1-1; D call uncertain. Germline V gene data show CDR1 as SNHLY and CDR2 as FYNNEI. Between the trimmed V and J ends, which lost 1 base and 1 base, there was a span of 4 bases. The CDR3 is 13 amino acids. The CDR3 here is CASSEVENTEAFF. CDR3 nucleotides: TGTGCCAGCAGTGAAGTGGAGAACACTGAAGCTTTCTTT.

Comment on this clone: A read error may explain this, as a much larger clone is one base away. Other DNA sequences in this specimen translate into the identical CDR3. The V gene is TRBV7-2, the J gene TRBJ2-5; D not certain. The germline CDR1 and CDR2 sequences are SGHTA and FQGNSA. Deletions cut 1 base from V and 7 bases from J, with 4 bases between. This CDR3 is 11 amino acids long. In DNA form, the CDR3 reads TGTGCCAGCAGCTTAGGGGGGACCCAGTACTTC. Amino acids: CASSLGGTQYF.

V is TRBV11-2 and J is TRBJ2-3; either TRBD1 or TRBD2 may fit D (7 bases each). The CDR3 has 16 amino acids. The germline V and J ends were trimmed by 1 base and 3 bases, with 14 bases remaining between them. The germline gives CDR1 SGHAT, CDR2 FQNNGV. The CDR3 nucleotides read TGTGCCAGCAGCTTAGGACAGGGACTACAAACAGATACGCAGTATTTT. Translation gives CASSLGQGLQTDTQYF.

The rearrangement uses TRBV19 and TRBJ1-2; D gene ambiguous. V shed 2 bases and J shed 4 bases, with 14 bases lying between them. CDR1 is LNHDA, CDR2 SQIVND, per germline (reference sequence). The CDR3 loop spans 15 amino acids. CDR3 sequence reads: CASSISTTTIYGYTF. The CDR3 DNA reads TGTGCCAGTAGTATAAGCACCACCACTATCTATGGCTACACCTTC.

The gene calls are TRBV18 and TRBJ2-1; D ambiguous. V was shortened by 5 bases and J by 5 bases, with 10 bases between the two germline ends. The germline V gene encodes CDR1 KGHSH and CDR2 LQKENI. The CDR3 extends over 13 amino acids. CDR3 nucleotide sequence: TGTGCCAGCTCAGTAGACCTTAACAATGAGCAGTTCTTC. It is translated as CASSVDLNNEQFF.

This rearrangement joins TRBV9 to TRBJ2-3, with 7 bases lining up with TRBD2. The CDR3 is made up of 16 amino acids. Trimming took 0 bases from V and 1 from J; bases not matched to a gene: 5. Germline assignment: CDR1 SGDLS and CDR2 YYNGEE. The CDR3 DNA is TGTGCCAGCAGCGTAGGATCTAGCGGAGGCACAGATACGCAGTATTTT. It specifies CASSVGSSGGTDTQYF.

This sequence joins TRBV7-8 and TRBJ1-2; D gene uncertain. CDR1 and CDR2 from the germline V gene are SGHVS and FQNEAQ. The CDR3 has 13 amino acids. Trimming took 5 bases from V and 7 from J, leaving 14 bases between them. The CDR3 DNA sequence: TGTGCCAGCAGCCTCAAGACTGGCGGTGGCTACACCTTC. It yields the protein CASSLKTGGGYTF.

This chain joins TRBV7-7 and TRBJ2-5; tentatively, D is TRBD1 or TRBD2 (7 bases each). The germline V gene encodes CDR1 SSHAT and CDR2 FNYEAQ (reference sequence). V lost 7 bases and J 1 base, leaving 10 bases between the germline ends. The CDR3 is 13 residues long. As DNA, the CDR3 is TGTGCCAGCACAGGGGGGGTCCAAGAGACCCAGTACTTC. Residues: CASTGGVQETQYF. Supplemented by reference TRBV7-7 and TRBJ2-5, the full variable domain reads GAGVSQSPRYKVTKRGQDVTLRCDPISSHATLYWYQQALGQGPEFLTYFNYEAQPDKSGLPSDRFSAERPEGSISTLTIQRTEQRDSAMYRCASTGGVQETQYFGPGTRLLVL.

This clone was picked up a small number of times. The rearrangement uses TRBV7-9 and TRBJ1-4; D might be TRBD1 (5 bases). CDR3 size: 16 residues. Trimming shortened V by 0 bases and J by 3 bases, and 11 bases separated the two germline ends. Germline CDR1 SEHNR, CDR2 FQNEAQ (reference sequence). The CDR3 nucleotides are TGTGCCAGCAGCTTAGCGAAAGGGGTAGCTAATGAAAAACTGTTTTTT. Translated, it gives CASSLAKGVANEKLFF.

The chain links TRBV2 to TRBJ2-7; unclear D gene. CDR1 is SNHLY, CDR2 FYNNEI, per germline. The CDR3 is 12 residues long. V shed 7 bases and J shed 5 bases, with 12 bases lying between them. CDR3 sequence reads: CASTLRTDEQYF. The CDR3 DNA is TGTGCCAGCACCCTCAGGACCGACGAGCAGTACTTC.

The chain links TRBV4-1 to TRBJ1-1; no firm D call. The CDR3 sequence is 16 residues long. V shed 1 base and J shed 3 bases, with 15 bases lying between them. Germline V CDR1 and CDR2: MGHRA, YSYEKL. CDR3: CASSQVLGIGDTEAFF. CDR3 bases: TGCGCCAGCAGCCAAGTTTTAGGGATCGGGGACACTGAAGCTTTCTTT.

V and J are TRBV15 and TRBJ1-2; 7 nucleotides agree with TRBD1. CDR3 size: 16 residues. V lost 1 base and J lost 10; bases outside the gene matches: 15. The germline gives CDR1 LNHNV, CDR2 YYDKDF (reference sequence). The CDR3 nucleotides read TGTGCCACCAGCAGAGCGAGGGACAGCCTTACGACTATCTACACCTTC. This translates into CATSRARDSLTTIYTF. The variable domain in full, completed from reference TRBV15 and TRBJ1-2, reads DAMVIQNPRYQVTQFGKPVTLSCSQTLNHNVMYWYQQKSSQAPKLLFHYYDKDFNNEADTPDNFQSRRPNTSFCFLDIRSPGLGDTAMYLCATSRARDSLTTIYTFGSGTRLTVV.